The 7 T cell receptor beta chains listed next were all sequenced from one sample in a study of blood T cell repertoires in COVID-19. TCRdb's copy holds only in-frame clones and misses some; the assay was immunoSEQ multiplex PCR. The sample lists 150,000 to 200,000 clones; 90% to 95% were seen once. The specimen sequenced was peripheral blood. The source is a woman between 45 and 65 years old with acute or convalescent COVID-19.

The J gene is TRBJ2-1, the V gene TRBV11-1; maybe TRBD1 (6 bases). CDR1 is SGHAT, CDR2 FQDESV, per germline (reference sequence). Deletions cut 5 bases from V and 5 bases from J, with 10 bases between. The CDR3 covers 13 residues. The CDR3 loop reads CASSPRDNNEQFF. The CDR3 DNA reads TGTGCCAGCAGCCCTCGGGACAACAATGAGCAGTTCTTC.

The V gene is TRBV14, the J gene TRBJ2-1; D unresolved. The CDR3 is made up of 17 amino acids. CDR1 and CDR2 (germline): SGHDN, FVKESK. The V end lost 3 bases, the J end lost 0 bases, and 15 bases lay between the germline ends. CDR3 residues: CASSQRKYASSYNEQFF. CDR3 coding DNA: TGTGCCAGCAGCCAGAGAAAGTATGCTAGCTCCTACAATGAGCAGTTCTTC.

The chain joins TRBV11-2 to TRBJ2-2; 7 bases are a match to TRBD2. V lost 0 bases and J lost 0; bases outside the gene matches: 4. The CDR3 length is 17 residues. The germline gives CDR1 SGHAT, CDR2 FQNNGV. The CDR3 DNA follows: TGTGCCAGCAGCTTAGATCGCGGGGGACCGAACACCGGGGAGCTGTTTTTT. Protein: CASSLDRGGPNTGELFF.

The chain couples TRBV5-5 to TRBJ2-5; D possibly corresponds to TRBD2 (5 bases). There are 14 residues in the CDR3. With 0 bases removed from V and 3 bases from J, the gap between germline ends came to 9 bases. CDR1 and CDR2 from the germline V gene are SGHKS and YYEKEE (reference sequence). CDR3 residues: CASSLGTLEETQYF. The DNA of the CDR3 is TGTGCCAGCAGCTTGGGGACTTTAGAAGAGACCCAGTACTTC.

This clone was recorded once. This chain links TRBV27 with TRBJ2-7; D ambiguous. The germline CDR1 and CDR2 sequences are MNHEY and SMNVEV (reference sequence). The CDR3 is made up of 15 amino acids. Trimming took off 3 bases at V and 2 bases at J, with 14 bases between the two ends. This CDR3 reads CASSFSFGFPYEQYF. Here the CDR3 DNA reads TGTGCCAGCAGTTTCTCCTTCGGTTTTCCCTACGAGCAGTACTTC.

V and J are TRBV10-2 and TRBJ2-7, with D maybe TRBD1 (6 bases). Germline lookup yields CDR1 WSHSY and CDR2 SAAADI. Trimming took off 5 bases at V and 0 bases at J, with 14 bases between the two ends. This CDR3 is 15 amino acids long. In DNA form, the CDR3 reads TGCGCCAGCAGTCTCCCCAGGGGATACTCCTACGAGCAGTACTTC. Protein product: CASSLPRGYSYEQYF.

J is TRBJ2-7 and V is TRBV2; 8 nucleotides agree with TRBD2. The V and J ends lost 4 bases and 7 bases, in that order; junction bases with no gene match: 6. Germline values: CDR1 SNHLY, CDR2 FYNNEI. This CDR3 has 13 amino acids. The CDR3 loop is CASSVEREREQYF. The CDR3 region has the DNA TGTGCCAGCAGTGTTGAGCGGGAGCGGGAGCAGTACTTC.